This paragraph covers one TCR beta chain sequence. Its antigen is not identified. Prepared TCR beta cDNA libraries contained unique molecular identifiers. TCRdb re-derived calls from the PCR reads in MiXCR, one entry per CDR3 protein. The sample shows roughly 540,000 distinct CDR3 sequences, around 36% of them seen only once. The germline V gene has CDR1 SNHLY and CDR2 FYNNEI. Trimming removed 11 bases from V and 1 base from J, with 17 bases in between. CDR3 length: 14 amino acids. The data originate from a study of post-analysis software for immune sequencing data. On the study more broadly: Relapsing-remitting, secondary progressive and progressive-relapsing forms of multiple sclerosis all featured among disease courses. Whole-study results and caveats: Controls showed significantly higher normalized Chao1 diversity than did multiple sclerosis patients. Clustering by F measure revealed strong co-clustering among samples prepared together in one batch. Roughly five TRBV segments appeared more often in patients than in controls, and TRBV5-6, TRBV5-1 and TRBV20-1 were among these.

This TCR was recovered from a girl between 2 and 17 years old with multiple sclerosis. The V gene is TRBV2, the J gene TRBJ2-5; a possible D gene is TRBD1 (5 bases). The sequenced material came from blood. The CDR3 sequence is CAGQERRVQETQYF. As DNA, the CDR3 is TGTGCCGGACAAGAAAGACGAGTCCAAGAGACCCAGTACTTC.